This T cell receptor (beta chain) was identified in a study of blood T cell repertoires in COVID-19. The wider study: Some COVID-19 samples were acute and others convalescent; all came from the United States, Italy and Spain.

This CDR3 region has 13 residues. Germline V lookup: CDR1 KGHSH, CDR2 LQKENI. V was shortened by 3 bases and J by 2 bases, with 7 bases between the two germline ends. The method was immunoSEQ multiplex PCR; TCRdb's version includes in-frame clones alone and lacks a portion of them. Of 250,000 to 400,000 clones listed, roughly nine tenths are singletons. The source of this sequence is a woman aged 25 to 45 with COVID-19, enrolled during active disease. The sample was peripheral blood. The chain combines TRBV18 with TRBJ1-2; D is undetermined. The CDR3 DNA reads as TGTGCCAGCTCACCTGAGATGAACTATGGCTACACCTTC. Residues: CASSPEMNYGYTF.